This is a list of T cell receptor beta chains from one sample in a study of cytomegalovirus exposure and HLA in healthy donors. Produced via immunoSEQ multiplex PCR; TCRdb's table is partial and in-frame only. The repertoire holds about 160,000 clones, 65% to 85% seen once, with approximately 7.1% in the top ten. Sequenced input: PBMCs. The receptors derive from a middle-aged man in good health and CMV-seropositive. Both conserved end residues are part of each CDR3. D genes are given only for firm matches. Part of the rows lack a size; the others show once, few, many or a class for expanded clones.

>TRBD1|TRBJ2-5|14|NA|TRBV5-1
CASSWNRGGETQYF
TGCGCCAGCAGCTGGAACAGGGGCGGGGAGACCCAGTACTTC
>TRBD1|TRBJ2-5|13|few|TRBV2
CASSLTGAETQYF
TGTGCCAGCAGTCTTACAGGGGCAGAGACCCAGTACTTC
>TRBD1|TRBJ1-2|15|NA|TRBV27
CASRKTGGASAGYTF
TGTGCCAGCAGAAAGACAGGGGGCGCGTCGGCGGGCTACACCTTC
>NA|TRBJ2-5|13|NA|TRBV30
CASGGRSQETQYF
TGTGCCTCTGGCGGGCGGTCGCAAGAGACCCAGTACTTC
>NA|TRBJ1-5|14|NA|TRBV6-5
CASKAGASNQPQHF
TGTGCCAGCAAGGCAGGGGCTAGCAATCAGCCCCAGCATTTT
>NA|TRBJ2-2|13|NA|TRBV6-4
CASSASNTGELFF
TGTGCCAGCAGTGCTAGCAACACCGGGGAGCTGTTTTTT
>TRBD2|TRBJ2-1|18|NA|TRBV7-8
CASSPLSHKAGGYNEQFF
TGTGCCAGCAGCCCGCTCTCCCACAAAGCGGGGGGGTACAATGAGCAGTTCTTC
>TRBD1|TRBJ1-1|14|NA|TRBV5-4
CASSRDRAYTEAFF
TGTGCCAGCAGCCGGGACAGGGCCTACACTGAAGCTTTCTTT
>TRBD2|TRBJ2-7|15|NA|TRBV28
CASSLSGPGGSEQYF
TGTGCCAGCAGTTTATCAGGACCGGGGGGGTCTGAGCAGTACTTC
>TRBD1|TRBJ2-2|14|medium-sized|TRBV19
CASRGQGYAGELFF
TGTGCCAGCCGGGGACAGGGGTACGCCGGGGAGCTGTTTTTT
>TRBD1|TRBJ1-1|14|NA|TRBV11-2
CASTLDRLNTEAFF
TGTGCCAGCACGCTGGACAGGCTAAACACTGAAGCTTTCTTT
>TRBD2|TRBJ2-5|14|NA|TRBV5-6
CASSARGGQETQYF
TGTGCCAGCAGCGCCCGGGGGGGGCAAGAGACCCAGTACTTC
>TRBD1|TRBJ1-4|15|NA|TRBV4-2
CASSPAGTGAGKLFF
TGTGCCAGCAGCCCCGCCGGGACAGGCGCGGGAAAACTGTTTTTT
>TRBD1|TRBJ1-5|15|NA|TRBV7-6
CASSQGAGAGQPQHF
TGTGCCAGCAGCCAGGGGGCGGGGGCTGGCCAGCCCCAGCATTTT
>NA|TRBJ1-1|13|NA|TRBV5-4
CASSRRENTEAFF
TGTGCCAGCAGCAGGAGAGAGAACACTGAAGCTTTCTTT
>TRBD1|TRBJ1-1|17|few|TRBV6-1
CASSASRQGAWGTEAFF
TGTGCCAGCAGTGCCTCCCGACAGGGGGCTTGGGGCACTGAAGCTTTCTTT
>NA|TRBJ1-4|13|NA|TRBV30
CAWSPGGYEKLFF
TGTGCCTGGAGTCCGGGAGGGTATGAAAAACTGTTTTTT
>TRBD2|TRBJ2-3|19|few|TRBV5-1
CASSYPSGGAEGRADTQYF
TGCGCCAGCAGCTACCCTAGCGGGGGGGCCGAGGGTAGGGCAGATACGCAGTATTTT
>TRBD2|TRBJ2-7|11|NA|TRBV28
CASSLGGEQYF
TGTGCCAGCAGTTTGGGGGGGGAGCAGTACTTC
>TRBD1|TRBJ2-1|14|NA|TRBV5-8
CASSLEQGRNEQFF
TGTGCCAGCAGCTTGGAACAGGGGCGGAATGAGCAGTTCTTC
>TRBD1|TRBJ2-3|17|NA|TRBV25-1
CASSEGVVQGATDTQYF
TGTGCCAGCAGTGAAGGGGTGGTACAGGGGGCAACAGATACGCAGTATTTT